The 23 T cell receptor beta chains given below trace back to one sample, sequenced in a study of T cells expressing NK-cell markers. TCRdb re-called the 5' RACE reads, yielding one record per CDR3 amino acid sequence without DNA. Recorded for this sample: around 180,000 distinct CDR3 sequences. The source material was blood T cells: a sorted CD56 or NKG2C T cell subset, CD4+ or CD8+ T cells, or bulk PBMC T cells (not recorded which). These receptors originate from a man aged 18-70 years in good health.

The CDR3 sequence is CASGLNNFNYGYTF. This chain connects TRBV12-5 to TRBJ1-2. The germline V gene has CDR1 LGHNT and CDR2 FRNRAP. The length of the CDR3 is 14 residues.

The V gene is TRBV12-3 or TRBV12-4, the J gene TRBJ2-3. The CDR3 contains 13 residues. The chain's CDR3 is CASSRSTTGTQYF.

The chain links TRBV12-3 or TRBV12-4 to TRBJ2-2; TCRdb picks TRBD1, but there is no DNA to check that call. The CDR3 totals 18 residues. The CDR3 is CASSPNVRSGGNTGELFF.

V gene TRBV6-1 combines with J gene TRBJ1-6; TCRdb gives TRBD1 as the D gene, but with no DNA this cannot be confirmed. Germline CDR1 is MNHNS and CDR2 is SASEGT. There are 15 residues in the CDR3. CDR3 loop: CASRIQGTYNSPLHF.

This chain uses TRBV10-3 with TRBJ2-5; as DNA is missing, the TRBD1 call by TCRdb cannot be tested. This CDR3 is 13 amino acids long. Germline V gene lookup returns CDR1 ENHRY and CDR2 SYGVKD. The CDR3 reads CATGTGLQETQYF.

V is TRBV15 and J is TRBJ1-5; TCRdb picks TRBD1, but there is no DNA to check that call. The CDR3 contains 15 residues. Germline-derived CDR1 and CDR2 are LNHNV and YYDKDF (reference sequence). CDR3 sequence reads: CATSRVDRDNQPQHF.

J is TRBJ2-3 and V is TRBV3-1; TCRdb's D gene call, TRBD2, goes unchecked for lack of DNA. There are 16 residues in the CDR3. Germline assignment: CDR1 LGHDT and CDR2 YNNKEL (reference sequence). The chain's CDR3 is CASSLNSGGAIDTQYF.

The chain employs TRBV20-1 and TRBJ2-1; TCRdb gives TRBD1 as the D gene, but with no DNA this cannot be confirmed. The CDR3 is made up of 14 amino acids. CDR1 is DFQATT, CDR2 SNEGSKA, per germline (reference sequence). This CDR3 reads CSARADGQGYEQFF.

The chain carries TRBV25-1 and TRBJ1-2. The CDR3 extends over 14 amino acids. Germline CDR1 and CDR2: MGHDK and SYGVNS. CDR3 in amino acids: CASSESWASGGYTF.

The chain joins TRBV20-1 to TRBJ2-4; no DNA is available, so the TRBD1 call from TCRdb remains unchecked. The CDR3 sequence is 11 residues long. CDR1 is DFQATT, CDR2 SNEGSKA, per germline (reference sequence). CDR3 amino acids: CSASKGQIQYF.

This sequence joins TRBV2 and TRBJ1-2; TCRdb outputs TRBD1, but without DNA this stays unchecked. The CDR3 is made up of 15 amino acids. CDR1 and CDR2 (germline): SNHLY, FYNNEI. This CDR3 is CASSEVGARNYGYTF.

The rearrangement uses TRBV4-2 and TRBJ1-3. The CDR3 covers 15 residues. Germline assignment: CDR1 LGHNA and CDR2 YNFKEQ. The CDR3 is CASSQDRGRGNTIYF.

V is TRBV6-4 and J is TRBJ2-1. This CDR3 spans 13 amino acids. Germline V gene lookup returns CDR1 MRHNA and CDR2 SNTAGT. CDR3 sequence: CASSVTPDNEQFF.

The J gene is TRBJ2-6, the V gene TRBV12-3 or TRBV12-4; TCRdb names TRBD1, which stays unverified in the absence of DNA. This CDR3 is 16 amino acids long. The CDR3 loop is CASSSTGFPGANVLTF.

The V call is TRBV3-1, the J call TRBJ2-1; TCRdb's assignment of TRBD1 cannot be checked, as there is no DNA. The CDR3 has 17 residues. CDR1 is LGHDT and CDR2 is YNNKEL in the germline V gene (reference sequence). This CDR3 reads CASSQTLQGSPYNEQFF.

V usage is TRBV7-7 and J usage is TRBJ2-2; checking the TCRdb D call of TRBD1 is not possible without DNA. The CDR3 is 20 residues long. CDR1 and CDR2 from the germline V gene are SSHAT and FNYEAQ (reference sequence). CDR3 in amino acids: CAIRQLRKDGHRENTGELFF.

This chain joins TRBV6-6 and TRBJ2-7; TCRdb's assignment of TRBD1 cannot be checked, as there is no DNA. This CDR3 is built from 13 residues. CDR1 is MNHNY, CDR2 SVGAGI, per germline (reference sequence). This CDR3 reads CASRWGDSYEQYF.

The chain is built from TRBV3-1 and TRBJ1-2. The CDR3 length is 15 residues. Germline loops: CDR1 LGHDT, CDR2 YNNKEL (reference sequence). CDR3 sequence reads: CASSHPLADLYGYTF.

The chain uses TRBV11-3 and TRBJ2-2; checking the TCRdb D call of TRBD1 is not possible without DNA. The CDR3 runs to 14 residues. Germline CDR1 is SGHNT and CDR2 is YENEEA. CDR3 sequence reads: CASSLAGIGGELFF.

The chain joins TRBV27 to TRBJ2-6; the D gene TCRdb calls, TRBD1, cannot be checked with no DNA. Germline values: CDR1 MNHEY, CDR2 SMNVEV (reference sequence). There are 17 residues in the CDR3. The CDR3 here is CASSHGTGISGANVLTF.

V and J are TRBV7-2 and TRBJ1-2. Germline V gives CDR1 SGHTA, CDR2 FQGNSA. The CDR3 runs to 15 residues. The CDR3 reads CASSLTDYPNYGYTF.

The chain joins TRBV20-1 to TRBJ2-7; as DNA is missing, the TRBD1 call by TCRdb cannot be tested. Germline V gene lookup returns CDR1 DFQATT and CDR2 SNEGSKA (reference sequence). This CDR3 has 13 amino acids. The CDR3 loop is CSARGRDRREQYF.

This CDR3 is CASSSSPLTGSDEQYF. The chain employs TRBV7-9 and TRBJ2-7; TCRdb reports TRBD1, a call that lacks DNA to check it against. This CDR3 spans 16 amino acids. Germline lookup yields CDR1 SEHNR and CDR2 FQNEAQ (reference sequence).